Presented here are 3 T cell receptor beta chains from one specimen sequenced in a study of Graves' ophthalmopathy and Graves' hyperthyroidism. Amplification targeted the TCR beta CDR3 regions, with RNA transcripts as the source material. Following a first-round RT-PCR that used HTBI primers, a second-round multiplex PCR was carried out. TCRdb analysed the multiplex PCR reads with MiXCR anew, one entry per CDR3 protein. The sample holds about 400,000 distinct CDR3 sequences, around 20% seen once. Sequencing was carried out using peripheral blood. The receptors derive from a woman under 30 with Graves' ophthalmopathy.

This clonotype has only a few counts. The CDR3 here is CAWSFQGRAGGNTIYF. In nucleotides, the CDR3 is TGTGCCTGGAGTTTCCAGGGGCGAGCGGGGGGAAACACCATATATTTT. The J gene is TRBJ1-3, the V gene TRBV30, with D possibly TRBD1 on 6 matching bases. This CDR3 contains 16 residues. Trimming took 2 bases from V and 4 from J, leaving 18 bases between them. The germline V gene encodes CDR1 GTSNPN and CDR2 SVGIG (reference sequence).

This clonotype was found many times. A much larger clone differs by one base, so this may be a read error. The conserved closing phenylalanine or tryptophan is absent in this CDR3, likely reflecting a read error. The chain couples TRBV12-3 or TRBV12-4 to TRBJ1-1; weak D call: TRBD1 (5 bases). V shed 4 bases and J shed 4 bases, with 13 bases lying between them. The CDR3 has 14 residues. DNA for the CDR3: TGTGCCAGCAGTTCCAGGGTTTCGAGCACTGAAGCTTTCCTT. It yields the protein CASSSRVSSTEAFL.

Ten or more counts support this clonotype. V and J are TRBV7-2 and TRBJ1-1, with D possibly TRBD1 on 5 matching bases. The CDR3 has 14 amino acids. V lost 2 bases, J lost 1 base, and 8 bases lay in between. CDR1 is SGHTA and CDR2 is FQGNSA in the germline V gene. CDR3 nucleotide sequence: TGTGCCAGCAGCTTACGCAGGGAGAACACTGAAGCTTTCTTT. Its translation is CASSLRRENTEAFF.